Reported below is one T cell receptor (beta chain). What it binds is unknown. The data were obtained in a study of beta chain features in type 1 diabetes. About the study: Analysis included around 99,000,000 sorted cells drawn from all samples. Broader study findings: Patients and controls would share equally any PCR tilt toward shorter templates. Healthy donors had naive, central memory and Treg TCRB repertoires that appeared less similar than those seen among patients.

The purity of all sorted populations exceeded 98%. The investigators reverse transcribed all of the isolated RNA, so they sequenced expressed TCRB transcripts. Repertoires were generated with immunoSEQ multiplex PCR, while TCRdb's copy carries only in-frame clones and drops some. This sample has some 400,000 clones, with about 14% found just once. Germline loops: CDR1 LNHDA, CDR2 SQIVND (reference sequence). The CDR3 covers 14 residues. Sequenced material: naive CD4+ T cells from blood. The chain links TRBV19 to TRBJ2-7; 7 positions agree with TRBD1. The TCR comes from a woman younger than 35 in good health. For the CDR3, the DNA is TGTGCGACCCAAGCAGGGACAGTCTCCTACGAGCAGTACTTC. This sequence encodes CATQAGTVSYEQYF.